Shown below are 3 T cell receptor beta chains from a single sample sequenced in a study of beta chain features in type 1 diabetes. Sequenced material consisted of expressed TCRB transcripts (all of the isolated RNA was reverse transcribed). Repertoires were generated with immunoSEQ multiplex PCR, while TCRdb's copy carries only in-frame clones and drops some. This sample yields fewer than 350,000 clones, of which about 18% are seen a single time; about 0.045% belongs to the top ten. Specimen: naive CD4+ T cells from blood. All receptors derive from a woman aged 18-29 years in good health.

The CDR3 region is CASSPDLADTQYF. Here the CDR3 DNA reads TGTGCCAGCTCACCAGACCTAGCGGATACGCAGTATTTT. This chain uses TRBV18 with TRBJ2-3; D might be TRBD2 (6 bases). The V and J ends lost 2 bases and 6 bases respectively, with 9 bases between them. CDR1 is KGHSH, CDR2 LQKENI, per germline. This CDR3 is built from 13 residues. The full variable domain, in which reference TRBV18 and TRBJ2-3 provide the parts outside the CDR3, is NAGVMQNPRHLVRRRGQEARLRCSPMKGHSHVYWYRQLPEEGLKFMVYLQKENIIDESGMPKERFSAEFPKEGPSILRIQQVVRGDSAAYFCASSPDLADTQYFGPGTRLTVL.

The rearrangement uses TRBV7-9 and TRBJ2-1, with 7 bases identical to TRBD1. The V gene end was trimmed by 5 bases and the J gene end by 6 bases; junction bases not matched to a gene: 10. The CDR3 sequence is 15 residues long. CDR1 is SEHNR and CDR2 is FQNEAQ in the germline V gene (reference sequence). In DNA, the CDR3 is TGTGCCAGCAGCCCTCGGACAGGTCCGTCCAATGAGCAGTTCTTC. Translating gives CASSPRTGPSNEQFF.

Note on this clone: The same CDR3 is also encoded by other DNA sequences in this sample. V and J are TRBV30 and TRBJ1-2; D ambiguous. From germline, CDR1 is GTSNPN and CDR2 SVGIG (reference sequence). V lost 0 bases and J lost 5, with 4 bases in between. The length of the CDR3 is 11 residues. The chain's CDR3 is CAWSVSYGYTF. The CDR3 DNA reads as TGTGCCTGGAGTGTATCTTATGGCTACACCTTC.